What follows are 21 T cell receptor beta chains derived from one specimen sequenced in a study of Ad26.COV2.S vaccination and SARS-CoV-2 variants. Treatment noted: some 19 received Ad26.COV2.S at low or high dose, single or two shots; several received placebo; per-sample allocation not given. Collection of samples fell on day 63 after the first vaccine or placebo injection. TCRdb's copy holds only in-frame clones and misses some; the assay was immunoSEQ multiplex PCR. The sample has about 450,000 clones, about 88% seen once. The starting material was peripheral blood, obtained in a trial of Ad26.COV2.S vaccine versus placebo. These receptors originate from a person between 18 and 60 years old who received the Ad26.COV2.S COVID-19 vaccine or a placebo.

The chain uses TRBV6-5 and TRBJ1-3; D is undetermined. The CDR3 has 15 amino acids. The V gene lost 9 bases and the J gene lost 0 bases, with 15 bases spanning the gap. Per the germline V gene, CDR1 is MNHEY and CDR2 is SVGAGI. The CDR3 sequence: CASIFQGNSGNTIYF. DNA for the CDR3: TGTGCCAGTATTTTTCAAGGGAACTCTGGAAACACCATATATTTT.

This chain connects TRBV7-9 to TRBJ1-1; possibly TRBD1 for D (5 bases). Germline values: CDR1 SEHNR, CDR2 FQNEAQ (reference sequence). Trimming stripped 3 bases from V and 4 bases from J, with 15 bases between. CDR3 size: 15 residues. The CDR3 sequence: CASSFWSGEGTEAFF. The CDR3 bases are TGTGCCAGCAGCTTTTGGTCGGGGGAGGGCACTGAAGCTTTCTTT.

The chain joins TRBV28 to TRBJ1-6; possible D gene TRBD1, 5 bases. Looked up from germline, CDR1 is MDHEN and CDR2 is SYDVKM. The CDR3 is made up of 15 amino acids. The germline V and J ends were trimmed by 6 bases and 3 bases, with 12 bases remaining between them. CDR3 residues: CASSQTANYNSPLHF. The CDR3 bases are TGTGCCAGCAGCCAGACAGCTAACTATAATTCACCCCTCCACTTT.

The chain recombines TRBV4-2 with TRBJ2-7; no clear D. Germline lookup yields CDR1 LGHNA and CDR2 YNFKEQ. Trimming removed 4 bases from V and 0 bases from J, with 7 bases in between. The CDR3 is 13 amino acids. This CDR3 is CASSPQVSYEQYF. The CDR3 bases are TGTGCCAGCAGCCCCCAGGTCTCCTACGAGCAGTACTTC.

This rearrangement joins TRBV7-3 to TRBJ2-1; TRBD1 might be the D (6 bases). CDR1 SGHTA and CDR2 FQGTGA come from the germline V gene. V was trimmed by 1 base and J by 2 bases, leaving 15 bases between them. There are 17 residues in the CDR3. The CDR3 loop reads CASSLRSGVGAYNEQFF. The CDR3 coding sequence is TGTGCCAGCAGCTTAAGATCAGGGGTCGGAGCCTACAATGAGCAGTTCTTC.

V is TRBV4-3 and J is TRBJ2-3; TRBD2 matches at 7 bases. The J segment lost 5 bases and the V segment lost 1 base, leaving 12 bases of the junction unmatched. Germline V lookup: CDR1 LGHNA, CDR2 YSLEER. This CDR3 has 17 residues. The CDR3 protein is CASSQGLGAGEGDTQYF. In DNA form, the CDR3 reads TGCGCCAGCAGCCAAGGCCTGGGTGCGGGAGAAGGAGATACGCAGTATTTT.

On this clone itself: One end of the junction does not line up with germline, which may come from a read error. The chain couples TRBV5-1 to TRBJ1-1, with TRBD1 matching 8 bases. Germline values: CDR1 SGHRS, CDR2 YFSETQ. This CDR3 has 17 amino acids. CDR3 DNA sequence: TGCGCCAGCAGTTTGGGGACAGGTCCTCTCCCAGGTACTGAAGCTTTCTTT. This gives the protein CASSLGTGPLPGTEAFF.

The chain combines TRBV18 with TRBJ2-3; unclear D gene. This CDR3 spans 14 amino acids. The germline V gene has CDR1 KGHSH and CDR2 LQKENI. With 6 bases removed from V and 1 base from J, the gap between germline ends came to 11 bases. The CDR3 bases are TGTGCCAGCTCGCGAGAAATCCGCACAGATACGCAGTATTTT. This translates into CASSREIRTDTQYF.

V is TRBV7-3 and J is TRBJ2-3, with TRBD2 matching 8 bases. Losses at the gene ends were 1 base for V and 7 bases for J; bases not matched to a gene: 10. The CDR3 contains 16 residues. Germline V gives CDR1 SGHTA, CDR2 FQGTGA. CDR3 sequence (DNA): TGTGCCAGCAGCTTAAATCCAGCGGGGGAAGTAAATACGCAGTATTTT. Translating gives CASSLNPAGEVNTQYF.

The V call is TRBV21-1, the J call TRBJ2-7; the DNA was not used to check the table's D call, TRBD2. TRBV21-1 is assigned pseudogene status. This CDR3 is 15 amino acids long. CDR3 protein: CASSKEAERDHEQYV. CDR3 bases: TGTGCCAGCAGCAAAGAGGCGGAGCGGGATCACGAGCAGTACGTC.

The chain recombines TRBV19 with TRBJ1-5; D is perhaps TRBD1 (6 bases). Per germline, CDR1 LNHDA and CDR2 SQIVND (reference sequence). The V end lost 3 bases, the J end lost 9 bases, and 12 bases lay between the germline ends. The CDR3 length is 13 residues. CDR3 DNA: TGTGCCAGTAGTATCGGGGGCCCCCGGCCCCAGCATTTT. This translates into CASSIGGPRPQHF.

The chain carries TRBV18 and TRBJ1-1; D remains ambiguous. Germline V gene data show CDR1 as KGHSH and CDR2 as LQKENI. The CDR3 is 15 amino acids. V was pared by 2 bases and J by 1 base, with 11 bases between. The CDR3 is CASSPTTRGNTEAFF. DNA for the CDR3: TGTGCCAGCTCACCAACTACTCGGGGGAACACTGAAGCTTTCTTT.

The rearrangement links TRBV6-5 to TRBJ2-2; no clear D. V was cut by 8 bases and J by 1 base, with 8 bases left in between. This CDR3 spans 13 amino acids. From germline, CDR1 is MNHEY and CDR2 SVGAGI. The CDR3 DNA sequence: TGTGCCAGCGAGACCCAGAACACCGGGGAGCTGTTTTTT. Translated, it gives CASETQNTGELFF.

The CDR3 nucleotides read TGTGCCAGCAGTTTGTGGAGCACAGATACGCAGTATTTT. Encoded protein: CASSLWSTDTQYF. V is TRBV27 and J is TRBJ2-3, with D uncertain. The CDR3 totals 13 residues. Deletions cut 3 bases from V and 0 bases from J, with 4 bases between. From germline, CDR1 is MNHEY and CDR2 SMNVEV (reference sequence).

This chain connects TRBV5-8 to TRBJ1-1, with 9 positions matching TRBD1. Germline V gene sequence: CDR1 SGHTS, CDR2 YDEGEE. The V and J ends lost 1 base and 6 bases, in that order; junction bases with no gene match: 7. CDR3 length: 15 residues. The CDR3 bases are TGTGCCAGCAGCTTGCCCACAGGGGGCATCCCTGAAGCTTTCTTT. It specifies CASSLPTGGIPEAFF.

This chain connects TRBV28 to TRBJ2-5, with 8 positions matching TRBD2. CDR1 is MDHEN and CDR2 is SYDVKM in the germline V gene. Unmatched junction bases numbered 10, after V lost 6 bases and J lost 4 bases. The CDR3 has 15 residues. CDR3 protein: CASRTRRGARETQYF. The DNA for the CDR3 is TGTGCCAGCAGGACTCGGCGGGGGGCCCGAGAGACCCAGTACTTC.

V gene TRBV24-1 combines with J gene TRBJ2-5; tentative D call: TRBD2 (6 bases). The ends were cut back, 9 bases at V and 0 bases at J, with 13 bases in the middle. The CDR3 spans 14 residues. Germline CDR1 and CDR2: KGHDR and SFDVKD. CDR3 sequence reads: CATQWGGDQETQYF. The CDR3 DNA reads TGTGCCACCCAGTGGGGCGGGGACCAAGAGACCCAGTACTTC.

CDR3 amino acids: CASSPEGDYGYTF. For the CDR3, the DNA is TGTGCCAGCAGCCCGGAGGGAGACTATGGCTACACCTTC. V gene TRBV5-4 combines with J gene TRBJ1-2; D uncertain. The CDR3 sequence is 13 residues long. Deletions cut 4 bases from V and 3 bases from J, with 10 bases between. Germline values: CDR1 SGHNT, CDR2 YYREEE (reference sequence).

In nucleotides, the CDR3 is TGTGCCAGCAGCCAAGGGGACCCCAGCTACTATGGCTACACCTTC. Its protein is CASSQGDPSYYGYTF. The V and J genes are TRBV3-1 (or the pseudogene TRBV3-2) and TRBJ1-2; tentatively, D is TRBD1 (5 bases). The CDR3 consists of 15 residues. Germline CDR1 and CDR2: LGHDT and YNNKEL (reference sequence). Trimming removed 1 base at V and 3 bases at J, with 12 bases between.

The CDR3 protein is CASQGSRETQYF. CDR3 nucleotide sequence: TGTGCATCTCAGGGGTCGCGGGAGACCCAGTACTTC. This rearrangement joins TRBV19 to TRBJ2-5; possible D gene TRBD1, 6 bases. CDR1 LNHDA and CDR2 SQIVND come from the germline V gene (reference sequence). The CDR3 contains 12 residues.

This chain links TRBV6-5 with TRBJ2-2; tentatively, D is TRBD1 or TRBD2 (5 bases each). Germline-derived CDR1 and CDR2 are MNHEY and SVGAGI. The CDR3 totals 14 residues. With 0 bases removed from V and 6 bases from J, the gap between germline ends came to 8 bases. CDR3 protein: CASSYSGVAGELFF. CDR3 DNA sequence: TGTGCCAGCAGTTACTCGGGGGTGGCCGGGGAGCTGTTTTTT.